This T cell receptor (beta chain) was retrieved from a study of T cells in localized non-small cell lung cancer. Sequenced by immunoSEQ multiplex PCR; TCRdb stores in-frame clones only, minus some. Among 75,000 to 80,000 clones, approximately 80% were seen once, and the ten largest hold approximately 9.6%. The germline V and J ends were trimmed by 6 bases and 8 bases, with 9 bases remaining between them. Germline-derived CDR1 and CDR2 are ENHRY and SYGVKD. This CDR3 has 11 amino acids. This chain links TRBV10-3 with TRBJ2-3, with D hard to call. This receptor was obtained from a female donor over 55 with stage I lung adenocarcinoma. This sample comprised peripheral blood, obtained before any cancer treatment. The CDR3 region is CAIRMEATQYF. In DNA form, the CDR3 reads TGTGCCATCAGGATGGAAGCTACGCAGTATTTT.